This TCR beta chain was observed in a study of blood T cell repertoires in COVID-19. The CDR3 extends over 14 amino acids. Germline V lookup: CDR1 MDHEN, CDR2 SYDVKM. With 7 bases removed from V and 5 bases from J, the gap between germline ends came to 17 bases. Generated by immunoSEQ multiplex PCR, the TCRdb table keeps only in-frame clones and is missing some. Of more than 200,000 clones listed, 65% to 85% are singletons. The genes are TRBV28 and TRBJ1-1; possible D gene TRBD1, 5 bases. The TCR was taken from a woman in her forties with acute COVID-19. The sequenced sample was PBMCs or T cells enriched from blood (not recorded which). CDR3 loop: CASIRPDIETEAFF. CDR3 coding DNA: TGTGCCAGCATTCGGCCGGACATAGAGACTGAAGCTTTCTTT.